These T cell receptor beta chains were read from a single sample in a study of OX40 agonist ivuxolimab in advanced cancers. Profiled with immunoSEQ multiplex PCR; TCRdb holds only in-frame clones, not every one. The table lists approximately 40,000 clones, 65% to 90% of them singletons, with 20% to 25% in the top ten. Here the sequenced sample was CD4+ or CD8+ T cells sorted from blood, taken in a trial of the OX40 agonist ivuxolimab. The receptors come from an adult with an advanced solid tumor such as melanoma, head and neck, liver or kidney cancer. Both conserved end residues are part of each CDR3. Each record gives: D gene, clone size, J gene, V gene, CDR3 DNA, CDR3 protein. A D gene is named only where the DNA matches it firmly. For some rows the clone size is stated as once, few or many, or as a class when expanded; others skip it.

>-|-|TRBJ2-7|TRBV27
TGTGCCAGCAGTCTCCTGGGGGACTACGAGCAGTACTTC
CASSLLGDYEQYF
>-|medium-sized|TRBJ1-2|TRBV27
TGTGCCAGCAGCCCCCATTGGGGTTCCGGCTATGGCTACACCTTC
CASSPHWGSGYGYTF
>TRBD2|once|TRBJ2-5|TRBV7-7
TGTGCCAGCAGCGCGACTAGCGGACTCCAAGAGACCCAGTACTTC
CASSATSGLQETQYF
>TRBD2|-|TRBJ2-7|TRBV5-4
TGTGCCAGCAGCTCACCGGGACTAGCGGGATACGAGCAGTACTTC
CASSSPGLAGYEQYF
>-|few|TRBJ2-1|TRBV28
TGTGCCAGCAGTTCCGGACAGAGCTCCTACAATGAGCAGTTCTTC
CASSSGQSSYNEQFF
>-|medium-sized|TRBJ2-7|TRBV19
TGTGCCAGTAGTTCGGACGGATCCTACGAGCAGTACTTC
CASSSDGSYEQYF
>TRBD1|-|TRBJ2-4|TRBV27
TGTGCCAGCAGTGAGGCCAGGGGGCTTGACATTCAGTACTTC
CASSEARGLDIQYF
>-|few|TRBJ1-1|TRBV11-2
TGTGCCAGCAACCTAGGGAGCGCCAGTGAAGCTTTCTTT
CASNLGSASEAFF
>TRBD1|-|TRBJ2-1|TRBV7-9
TGTGCCAGCAGCTCGCCAGACAGGGCCAATGAGCAGTTCTTC
CASSSPDRANEQFF
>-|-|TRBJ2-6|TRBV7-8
TGTGCCAGCAGCTCAGAGGGGCGAGGTGGGGCCAACGTCCTGACTTTC
CASSSEGRGGANVLTF
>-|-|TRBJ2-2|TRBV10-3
TGTGCCATCAGTGAGTCCTCTGGGGAGCTGTTTTTT
CAISESSGELFF
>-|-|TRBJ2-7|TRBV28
TGTGCCAGCAGTTCCCCCTACGAGCAGTACTTC
CASSSPYEQYF
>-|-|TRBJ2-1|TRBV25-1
TGTGCCAGCAGCCACAGTTTACCTAATGAGCAGTTCTTC
CASSHSLPNEQFF
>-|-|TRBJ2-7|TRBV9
TGTGCCAGCAGCCATATCACCTACGAGCAGTACTTC
CASSHITYEQYF
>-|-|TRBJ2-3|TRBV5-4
TGTGCCAGCAGCTTCAGCACAGATACGCAGTATTTT
CASSFSTDTQYF
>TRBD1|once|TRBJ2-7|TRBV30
TGTGCCTGGAACATTAGGGGGACAGGGGGCTGGGAGCAGTACTTC
CAWNIRGTGGWEQYF
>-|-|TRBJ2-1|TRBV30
TGTGCCTGGAGCATAGACAATGAGCAGTTCTTC
CAWSIDNEQFF
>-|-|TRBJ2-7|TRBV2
TGTGCCAGCAGTGAAGGCGTCTCCTACGAGCAGTACTTC
CASSEGVSYEQYF
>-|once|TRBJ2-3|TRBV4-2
TGTGCCAGCAGCCAAGGGGTGGGCACAGATACGCAGTATTTT
CASSQGVGTDTQYF
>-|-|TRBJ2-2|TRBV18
TGTGCCAGCTCACCACCCCCGACCATACCTAACACCGGGGAGCTGTTTTTT
CASSPPPTIPNTGELFF
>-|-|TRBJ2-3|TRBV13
TGTGCCAGCAGCCCGGGGGCGGGAGTCCCAGATACGCAGTATTTT
CASSPGAGVPDTQYF
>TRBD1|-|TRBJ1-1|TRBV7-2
TGTGCCAGCAGCTACGGACAGGGGGCTCTGAACACTGAAGCTTTCTTT
CASSYGQGALNTEAFF
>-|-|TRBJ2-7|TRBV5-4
TGTGCCAGCAGCGATACGAACAGGATCGACGAGCAGTACTTC
CASSDTNRIDEQYF
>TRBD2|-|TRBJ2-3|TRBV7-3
TGTGCCAGCAGCCAACTAGCGGGGGGGACAGATACGCAGTATTTT
CASSQLAGGTDTQYF
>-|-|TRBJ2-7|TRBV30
TGTGCCTGGCAGAGGGGGGGCGTCTACGAGCAGTACTTC
CAWQRGGVYEQYF
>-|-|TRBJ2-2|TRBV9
TGTGCCAGCAGCCCCTCCGGTTGGCCACCCGCGAACACCGGGGAGCTGTTTTTT
CASSPSGWPPANTGELFF
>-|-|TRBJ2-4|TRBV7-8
TGTGCCAGCAGCTTAGCGGGGGTGGACATTCAGTACTTC
CASSLAGVDIQYF
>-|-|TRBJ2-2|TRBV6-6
TGTGCCAGCAGAGAACTAGTCACCGGGGAGCTGTTTTTT
CASRELVTGELFF
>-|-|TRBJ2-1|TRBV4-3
TGCGCCAGCAGCCAGACAGGCGAGAGGGATGAGCAGTTCTTC
CASSQTGERDEQFF
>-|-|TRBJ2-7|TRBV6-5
TGTGCCAGCAGTTACTCGAAGGACAGATCCTACGAGCAGTACTTC
CASSYSKDRSYEQYF
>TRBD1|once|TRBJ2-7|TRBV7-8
TGTGCCAGCAGCGTACACAGGGGGCCCTCCTACGAGCAGTACTTC
CASSVHRGPSYEQYF
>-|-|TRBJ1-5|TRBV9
TGTGCCAGCAGCGTCCGCTCGGGTCAGCCCCAGCATTTT
CASSVRSGQPQHF
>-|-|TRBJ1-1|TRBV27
TGTGCCAGCAGTTTATCACGGGGCCTGAACACTGAAGCTTTCTTT
CASSLSRGLNTEAFF
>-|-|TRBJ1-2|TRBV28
TGTGCCAGCAGTTTAGGTTGGGGCAGTCCACTATGGGGCTACACCTTC
CASSLGWGSPLWGYTF
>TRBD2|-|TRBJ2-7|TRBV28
TGTGCCAGCACCTTAGCGGGGACCCTCTCCTACGAGCAGTACTTC
CASTLAGTLSYEQYF
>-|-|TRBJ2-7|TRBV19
TGTGCCAGTAGTCCCGGACCTGGGTCCTACGAGCAGTACTTC
CASSPGPGSYEQYF